This TCR beta chain emerged from a study of spatial heterogeneity in lung cancer. TCRdb re-called the 5' RACE reads through MiXCR, storing one row per CDR3 protein. The profile covers roughly 120,000 distinct CDR3 sequences, with 12% appearing a single time and roughly 15% taken by the ten largest. The germline V gene encodes CDR1 DFQATT and CDR2 SNEGSKA (reference sequence). This CDR3 comprises 15 residues. V shed 0 bases and J 1 base; nucleotides not matched to a gene: 4. Regarding time point: blood at routine non-recurrence follow-up after resection. Whole RNA, isolated from tumor, nontumor lung or frozen PBMC, was sequenced without prior sorting.

The chain is built from TRBV20-1 and TRBJ2-7; 9 bases are shared with TRBD1. Source: PBMCs, taken at follow-up. The TCR originated in a male donor with early-stage non-small cell lung cancer. CDR3 sequence: CSARDPGQGSYEQYF. CDR3 nucleotides: TGCAGTGCTAGAGACCCGGGACAGGGTTCCTACGAGCAGTACTTC.